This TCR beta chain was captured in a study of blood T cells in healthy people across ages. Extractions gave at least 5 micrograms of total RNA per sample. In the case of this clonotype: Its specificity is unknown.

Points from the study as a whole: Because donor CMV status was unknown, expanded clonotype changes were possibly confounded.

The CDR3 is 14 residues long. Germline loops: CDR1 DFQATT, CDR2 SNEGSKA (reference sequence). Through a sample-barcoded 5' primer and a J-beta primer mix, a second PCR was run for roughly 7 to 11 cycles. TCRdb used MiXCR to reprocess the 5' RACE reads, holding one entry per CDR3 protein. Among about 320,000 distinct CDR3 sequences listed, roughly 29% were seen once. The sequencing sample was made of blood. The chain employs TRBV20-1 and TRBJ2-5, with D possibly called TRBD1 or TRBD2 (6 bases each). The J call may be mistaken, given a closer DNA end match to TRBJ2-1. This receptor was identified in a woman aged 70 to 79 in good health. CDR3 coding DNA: TGCAGTGCTAGAGATCCGGGGGCGGTCAATGAGCAGTTCTTC. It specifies CSARDPGAVNEQFF.